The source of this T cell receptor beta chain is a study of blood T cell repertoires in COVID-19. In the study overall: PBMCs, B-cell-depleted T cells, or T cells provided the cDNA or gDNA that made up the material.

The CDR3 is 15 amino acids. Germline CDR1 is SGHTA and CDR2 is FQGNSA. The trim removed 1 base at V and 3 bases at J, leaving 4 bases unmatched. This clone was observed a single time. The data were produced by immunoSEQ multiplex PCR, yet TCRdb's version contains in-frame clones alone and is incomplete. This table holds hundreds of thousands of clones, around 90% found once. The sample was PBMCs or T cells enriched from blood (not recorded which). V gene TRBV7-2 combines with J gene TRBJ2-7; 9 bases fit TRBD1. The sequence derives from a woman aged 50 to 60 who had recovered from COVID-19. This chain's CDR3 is CASSLEWDRVYEQYF. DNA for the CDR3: TGTGCCAGCAGCTTAGAATGGGACAGGGTCTACGAGCAGTACTTC.